These T cell receptor beta chains were read from a single sample in a study of CD8 T cells in Susac syndrome. In TCRdb, the immunoSEQ multiplex PCR reads were re-called with MiXCR into one record per CDR3 protein. The data show fewer than 150,000 distinct CDR3 sequences, about 95% seen once. What was sequenced was CD4+ T cells from PBMCs. Source of these receptors: a human donor in good health. Each CDR3 is given without its conserved first and last residue.

j_call v_call cdr3_aa
TRBJ2-1 TRBV29-1 SARGQGHNEQF
TRBJ2-5 TRBV5-6 ASSLPPSRETQY
TRBJ2-7 TRBV29-1 SVLGGGYEQY
TRBJ2-7 TRBV3-1 ASSHLGAMASYEQY
TRBJ1-2 TRBV19 ASRGQGNYGYT
TRBJ2-3 TRBV5-1 ASSLGRLTDTQY
TRBJ2-5 TRBV7-9 ASSDVTQLRETQY
TRBJ1-2 TRBV5-4 ASSFFTGDYGYT
TRBJ2-7 TRBV19 ASSRGQGDEQY
TRBJ2-7 TRBV10-3 AISAWDSYYEQY
TRBJ2-1 TRBV29-1 SVAHLGGSRGYNEQF
TRBJ2-1 TRBV2 ASSLTSGSYNEQF
TRBJ1-2 TRBV7-9 ASSLEYGYT
TRBJ2-5 TRBV12-3/TRBV12-4 ASKPGTSGTQY
TRBJ1-1 TRBV6-1 ASTIQGAVTEAF
TRBJ1-2 TRBV5-1 ASSEMTGGYGYT
TRBJ2-7 TRBV18 ASSPEGLAVYEQY
TRBJ1-5 TRBV15 AVRMAGHSNQPQH
TRBJ2-5 TRBV18 ASSPLAGRQETQY
TRBJ2-7 TRBV30 AWSVSSGKDEQY
TRBJ2-5 TRBV25-1 ASSERRQGETQY
TRBJ2-7 TRBV7-2 ASSLYAGPLGQY
TRBJ2-1 TRBV3-1 ASSQGGLKYNEQF
TRBJ1-4 TRBV4-2 ASSQESTTTNEKLF
TRBJ2-6 TRBV2 ASRYGGEGPSGANVLT
TRBJ2-5 TRBV6-4 ASSEGSGSETQY
TRBJ2-1 TRBV19 ASHQGRGKYNEQF
TRBJ2-1 TRBV29-1 SVDKFTGYNEQF
TRBJ2-6 TRBV7-2 ASSSRGAGSGANVLT
TRBJ2-1 TRBV28 ASRPSRGSNNEQF
TRBJ2-1 TRBV6-6 ASSYSGAGNEQF
TRBJ2-6 TRBV4-1 ASSHPRGAISGANVLT
TRBJ2-5 TRBV14 ASSQEVRGTQY
TRBJ2-5 TRBV9 ASSPEGKGQETQY
TRBJ2-6 TRBV7-2 ASSFPHSGANVLT
TRBJ2-7 TRBV2 ASRGTSEGGQY
TRBJ2-1 TRBV3-1 ASSIAGGTGYEQF
TRBJ2-3 TRBV6-5 ASRVIGTSTDTQY
TRBJ2-2 TRBV12-3/TRBV12-4 ASSPFTGELF
TRBJ2-7 TRBV19 ASGLAGVREQY
TRBJ2-3 TRBV19 ASSIRGSGPPTRTDTQY
TRBJ1-2 TRBV3-1 ASSPGTVLGYT
TRBJ2-5 TRBV2 ASTWTVGAQY
TRBJ1-1 TRBV5-1 ASSLDRAPPVGEAF
TRBJ2-6 TRBV3-1 ASSLGQGRLSGANVLT
TRBJ2-7 TRBV19 ASSTQGTRGVREQY
TRBJ1-5 TRBV2 ASSIRGNQPQH
TRBJ1-2 TRBV27 ASSLSTDYYGYT
TRBJ2-5 TRBV6-5 ASSASGTETQY
TRBJ2-7 TRBV12-3/TRBV12-4 ASSFWDSSYEQY
TRBJ2-1 TRBV20-1 SARSGLGGSYNEQF
TRBJ1-5 TRBV28 ASRRGTSNQPQH
TRBJ2-7 TRBV4-2 ASSQENLAGASYEQY
TRBJ2-7 TRBV4-1 ASSQEGPSSYEQY
TRBJ2-3 TRBV6-5 ASIGTSGNTDTQY
TRBJ2-2 TRBV6-4 ASSRQSNTGELF